The 19 T cell receptor beta chains listed next were all sequenced from one sample in a study of tumor-infiltrating lymphocytes in localized non-small cell lung cancer. TCRdb's copy holds only in-frame clones and misses some; the assay was immunoSEQ multiplex PCR. The sample includes 12,000 or so clones, about four fifths seen only once; the top ten take 4.5%. Sequencing was done on a sample of lung tumor tissue. All receptors come from a human donor with non-small cell lung cancer.

This clone has only one observation. The CDR3 coding sequence is TGTGCCAGCAGCTTCGCGGATAGGGTCGGCACTGAAGCTTTCTTT. Protein sequence: CASSFADRVGTEAFF. J is TRBJ1-1 and V is TRBV7-9; no firm D call. Per the germline V gene, CDR1 is SEHNR and CDR2 is FQNEAQ (reference sequence). V gave up 3 bases and J gave up 4 bases, with 15 bases separating them. This CDR3 is built from 15 residues.

Remarks on this clone: Other nucleotide sequences in the sample specify the same CDR3. This chain links TRBV19 with TRBJ1-1; 8 positions agree with TRBD1. The length of the CDR3 is 14 residues. V dropped 7 bases and J dropped 3; count of bases not matched to a gene: 7. Germline V gene data show CDR1 as LNHDA and CDR2 as SQIVND (reference sequence). The DNA for the CDR3 is TGTGCCAGTACTACGGACAGGGTAGACACTGAAGCTTTCTTT. Its translation: CASTTDRVDTEAFF. Full variable domain (missing parts from reference TRBV19 and TRBJ1-1): DGGITQSPKYLFRKEGQNVTLSCEQNLNHDAMYWYRQDPGQGLRLIYYSQIVNDFQKGDIAEGYSVSREKKESFPLTVTSAQKNPTAFYLCASTTDRVDTEAFFGQGTRLTVV.

This clone was observed a few times. CDR3 amino acids: CASSPRASLSGELFF. The CDR3 DNA is TGTGCCAGCAGCCCCCGGGCTAGTCTTTCCGGGGAGCTGTTTTTT. J is TRBJ2-2 and V is TRBV7-2; D is ambiguous. CDR1 and CDR2 (germline): SGHTA, FQGNSA. The V and J ends lost 5 bases and 6 bases respectively, with 16 bases between them. This CDR3 contains 15 residues.

The gene calls are TRBV29-1 and TRBJ1-4; 8 nucleotides line up with TRBD1. Per the germline V gene, CDR1 is SQVTM and CDR2 is ANQGSEA. V lost 1 base, J lost 4 bases, and 8 bases stayed unmatched. There are 16 residues in the CDR3. CDR3 bases: TGCAGCGTTGAAGTCCGCGTTGACAGGGGTAATGAAAAACTGTTTTTT. Translation gives CSVEVRVDRGNEKLFF.

This chain joins TRBV5-8 and TRBJ2-7, with D perhaps TRBD1 (6 bases). V was trimmed by 2 bases and J by 10 bases, leaving 16 bases between them. Germline CDR1 reads SGHTS; CDR2 reads YDEGEE. The CDR3 consists of 13 residues. This chain's CDR3 is CASSFDLSGEQYV. CDR3 bases: TGTGCCAGCAGCTTTGATTTGTCAGGGGAACAGTACGTC.

In its sample, this clone was seen a few times. The chain joins TRBV9 to TRBJ2-5; 9 bases agree with TRBD2. Germline CDR1 SGDLS, CDR2 YYNGEE. The V segment lost 3 bases and the J segment 0 bases; nucleotides outside the gene matches: 3. CDR3 length: 15 residues. The CDR3 DNA sequence: TGTGCCAGCAGCGCCAGCGGGGGGTACCAAGAGACCCAGTACTTC. Protein sequence: CASSASGGYQETQYF.

This chain joins TRBV11-2 and TRBJ2-5; 8 bases are shared with TRBD1. Looked up from germline, CDR1 is SGHAT and CDR2 is FQNNGV. This CDR3 has 15 amino acids. Germline trimming cut 5 bases from V and 14 bases from J; bases unmatched to any gene: 19. The CDR3 protein is CASSAATAGGRIPYF. CDR3 nucleotides: TGTGCCAGCAGCGCTGCTACGGCAGGGGGCAGGATCCCCTACTTC.

In its sample, this clone was seen once. This rearrangement joins TRBV18 to TRBJ2-3; 9 bases agree with TRBD1. V trimming: 6 bases; J trimming: 0 bases; junction bases outside the gene matches: 4. CDR1 KGHSH and CDR2 LQKENI come from the germline V gene. The CDR3 covers 15 residues. In nucleotides, the CDR3 is TGTGCCAGCTCCCAGGGACAGGGTAGCACAGATACGCAGTATTTT. This gives the protein CASSQGQGSTDTQYF.

V is TRBV30 and J is TRBJ2-4, with 8 bases fitting TRBD2. This CDR3 is built from 14 residues. J lost 7 bases, V lost 2 bases, and 7 bases had no gene match. Germline V CDR1 and CDR2: GTSNPN, SVGIG (reference sequence). CDR3 bases: TGTGCCTGGAGTACGGGACTAGAACCGAACATTCAGTACTTC. It yields the protein CAWSTGLEPNIQYF.

The J gene is TRBJ2-5, the V gene TRBV18; D ambiguous. Deletions cut 4 bases from V and 4 bases from J, with 13 bases between. Germline values: CDR1 KGHSH, CDR2 LQKENI. The CDR3 has 14 amino acids. The CDR3 region has the DNA TGTGCCAGCTCACGTGGCCTTAATGGAGAGACCCAGTACTTC. Protein sequence: CASSRGLNGETQYF.

V usage is TRBV27 and J usage is TRBJ1-2; 8 positions agree with TRBD1. The CDR3 contains 13 residues. Germline assignment: CDR1 MNHEY and CDR2 SMNVEV (reference sequence). The V and J ends lost 10 bases and 1 base, in that order; junction bases with no gene match: 5. CDR3 bases: TGTGCCACCAGGACAGGGAGTAACTATGGCTACACCTTC. Translated, it gives CATRTGSNYGYTF.

The chain couples TRBV7-2 to TRBJ2-2; the D gene is possibly TRBD2 (6 bases). Germline-derived CDR1 and CDR2 are SGHTA and FQGNSA. Deletions cut 1 base from V and 1 base from J, with 7 bases between. The CDR3 extends over 15 amino acids. CDR3 sequence reads: CASSLVGGNTGELFF. The CDR3 nucleotides are TGTGCCAGCAGCTTAGTCGGGGGGAACACCGGGGAGCTGTTTTTT.

This clone has a single count. The chain is built from TRBV10-1 and TRBJ2-5; D ambiguous. Trimming removed 0 bases from V and 4 bases from J, with 6 bases in between. CDR3 size: 13 residues. Germline values: CDR1 WNHNN, CDR2 SYGVQD (reference sequence). CDR3 coding DNA: TGCGCCAGCAGTGAGTCAGGCCGAGAGACCCAGTACTTC. Translation gives CASSESGRETQYF.

This chain connects TRBV29-1 to TRBJ1-1; the D gene is possibly TRBD1 (5 bases). This CDR3 is built from 12 residues. V lost 4 bases and J lost 1, with 7 bases in between. The germline V gene has CDR1 SQVTM and CDR2 ANQGSEA. The CDR3 sequence: CSVGQPNTEAFF. The DNA of the CDR3 is TGCAGCGTTGGACAGCCGAACACTGAAGCTTTCTTT.

The rearrangement links TRBV4-2 to TRBJ1-2; D gene unclear. Germline CDR1 LGHNA, CDR2 YNFKEQ. CDR3 length: 14 amino acids. The ends were cut back, 0 bases at V and 7 bases at J, with 12 bases in the middle. CDR3 amino acids: CASSQDAGSGGYTF. In nucleotides, the CDR3 is TGTGCCAGCAGCCAAGATGCAGGTTCGGGTGGCTACACCTTC.

This clone was counted between two and nine times. The genes are TRBV6-1 and TRBJ2-1, with 10 bases identical to TRBD2. V trimming: 2 bases; J trimming: 3 bases; junction bases outside the gene matches: 4. Per the germline V gene, CDR1 is MNHNS and CDR2 is SASEGT. The CDR3 is 16 amino acids. The CDR3: CASSEFGLADYNEQFF. In DNA, the CDR3 is TGTGCCAGCAGTGAATTCGGACTAGCGGACTACAATGAGCAGTTCTTC.

The rearrangement joins TRBV7-2 to TRBJ1-2, with TRBD1 matching over 12 bases. The V gene's germline CDR1 is SGHTA and CDR2 FQGNSA. The CDR3 is 15 residues long. J gave up 7 bases and V 2 bases, and 5 bases lay outside the gene matches. CDR3 DNA sequence: TGTGCCAGCAGCTTAAGGGACAGGGGGCTTAGTGGCTACACCTTC. Protein product: CASSLRDRGLSGYTF.

The J gene is TRBJ2-3, the V gene TRBV6-5; D is possibly TRBD2 (6 bases). Looked up from germline, CDR1 is MNHEY and CDR2 is SVGAGI. V was trimmed by 0 bases and J by 8 bases, leaving 15 bases between them. This CDR3 region has 15 residues. The CDR3 spells CASSYSRQDGGTQYF. The CDR3 region has the DNA TGTGCCAGCAGTTACTCGAGGCAGGACGGGGGTACGCAGTATTTT.

Here the CDR3 reads CASSLADREAPGYTF. For the CDR3, the DNA is TGTGCCAGCAGCTTGGCCGACAGAGAGGCACCCGGCTACACCTTC. The chain links TRBV5-4 to TRBJ1-2; D is perhaps TRBD1 (5 bases). CDR3 size: 15 residues. In germline, CDR1 is SGHNT, CDR2 YYREEE (reference sequence). Deletions cut 0 bases from V and 8 bases from J, with 17 bases between.